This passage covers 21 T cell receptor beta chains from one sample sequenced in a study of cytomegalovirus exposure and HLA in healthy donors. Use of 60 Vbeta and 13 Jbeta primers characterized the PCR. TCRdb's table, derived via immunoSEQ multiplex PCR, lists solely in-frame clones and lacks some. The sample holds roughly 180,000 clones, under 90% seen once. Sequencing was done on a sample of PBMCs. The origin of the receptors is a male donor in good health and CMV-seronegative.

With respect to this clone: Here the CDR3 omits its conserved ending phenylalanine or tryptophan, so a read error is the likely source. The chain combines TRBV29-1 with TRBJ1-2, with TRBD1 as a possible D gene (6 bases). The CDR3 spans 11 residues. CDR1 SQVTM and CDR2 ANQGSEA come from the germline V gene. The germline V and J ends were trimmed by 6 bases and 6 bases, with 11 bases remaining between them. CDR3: CSVMDSDGYTL. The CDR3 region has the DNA TGCAGCGTGATGGACAGCGATGGCTACACCCTC.

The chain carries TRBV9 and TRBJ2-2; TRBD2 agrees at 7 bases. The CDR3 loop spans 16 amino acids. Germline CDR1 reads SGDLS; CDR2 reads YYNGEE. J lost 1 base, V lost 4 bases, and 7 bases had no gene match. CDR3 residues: CASSLQAGKNTGELFF. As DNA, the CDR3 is TGTGCCAGCAGCTTACAAGCGGGAAAGAACACCGGGGAGCTGTTTTTT.

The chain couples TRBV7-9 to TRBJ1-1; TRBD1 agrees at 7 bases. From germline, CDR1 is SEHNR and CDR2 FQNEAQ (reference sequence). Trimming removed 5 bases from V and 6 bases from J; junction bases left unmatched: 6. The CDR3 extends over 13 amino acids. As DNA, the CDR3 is TGTGCCAGCAGCCCAACCGACAGGGCTGAAGCTTTCTTT. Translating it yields CASSPTDRAEAFF.

The DNA for the CDR3 is TGCGCCAGCAGCCCGCAGACTTACCCGGGGGTAAGGTCGGGGGCCCAGTACTTC. Protein: CASSPQTYPGVRSGAQYF. The chain couples TRBV5-1 to TRBJ2-5; D possibly corresponds to TRBD2 (6 bases). The germline gives CDR1 SGHRS, CDR2 YFSETQ. The length of the CDR3 is 18 residues. V was shortened by 4 bases and J by 9 bases, with 31 bases between the two germline ends.

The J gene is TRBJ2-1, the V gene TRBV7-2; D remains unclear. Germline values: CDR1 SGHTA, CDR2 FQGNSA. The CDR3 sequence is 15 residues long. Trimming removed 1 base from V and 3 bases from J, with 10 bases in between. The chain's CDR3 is CASSLVWLLYNEQFF. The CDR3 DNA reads TGTGCCAGCAGCTTAGTGTGGTTACTCTACAATGAGCAGTTCTTC.

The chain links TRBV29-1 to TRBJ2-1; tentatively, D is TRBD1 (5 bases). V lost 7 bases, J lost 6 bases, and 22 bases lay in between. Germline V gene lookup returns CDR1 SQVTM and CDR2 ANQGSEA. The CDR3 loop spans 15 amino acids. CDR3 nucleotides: TGCAGCGCCTACCCCGGGCTAGGGGTCAGCAATGAGCAGTTCTTC. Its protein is CSAYPGLGVSNEQFF.

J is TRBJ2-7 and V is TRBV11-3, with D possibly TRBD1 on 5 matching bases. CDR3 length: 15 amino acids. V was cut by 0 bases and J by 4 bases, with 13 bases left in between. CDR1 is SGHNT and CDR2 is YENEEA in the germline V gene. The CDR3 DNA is TGTGCCAGCAGCTTAGATGGGCAGGGAAGGTACGAGCAGTACTTC. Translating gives CASSLDGQGRYEQYF. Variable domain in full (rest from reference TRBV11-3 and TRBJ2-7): EAGVVQSPRYKIIEKKQPVAFWCNPISGHNTLYWYLQNLGQGPELLIRYENEEAVDDSQLPKDRFSAERLKGVDSTLKIQPAELGDSAVYLCASSLDGQGRYEQYFGPGTRLTVT.

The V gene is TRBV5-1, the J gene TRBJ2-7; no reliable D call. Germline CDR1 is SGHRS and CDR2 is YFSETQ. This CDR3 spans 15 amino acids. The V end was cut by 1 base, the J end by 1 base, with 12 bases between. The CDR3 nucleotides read TGCGCCAGCAGCTTGCTGTTCGCAGATTCCTACGAGCAGTACTTC. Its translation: CASSLLFADSYEQYF.

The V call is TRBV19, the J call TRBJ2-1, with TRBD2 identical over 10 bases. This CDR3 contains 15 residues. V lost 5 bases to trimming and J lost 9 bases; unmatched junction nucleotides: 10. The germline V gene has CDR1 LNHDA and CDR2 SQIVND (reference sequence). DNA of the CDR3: TGTGCCAGTAGTCGGGTAGCGGGAGGATCGACTGAGCAGTTCTTC. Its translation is CASSRVAGGSTEQFF.

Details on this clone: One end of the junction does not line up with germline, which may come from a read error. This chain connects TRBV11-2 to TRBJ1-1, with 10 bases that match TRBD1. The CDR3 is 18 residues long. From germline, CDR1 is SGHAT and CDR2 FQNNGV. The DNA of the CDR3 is TGTGCCAGCAGCTTAAATAGGAGGGACAGGGGAGGGTACACTGAAGCTTCCTTT. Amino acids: CASSLNRRDRGGYTEASF.

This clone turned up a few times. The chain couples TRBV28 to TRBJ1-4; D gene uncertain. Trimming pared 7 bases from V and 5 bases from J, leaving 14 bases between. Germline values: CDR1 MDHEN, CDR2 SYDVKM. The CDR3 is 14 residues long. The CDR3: CASTSYGENEKLFF. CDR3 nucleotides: TGTGCCAGCACCTCCTATGGGGAGAATGAAAAACTGTTTTTT.

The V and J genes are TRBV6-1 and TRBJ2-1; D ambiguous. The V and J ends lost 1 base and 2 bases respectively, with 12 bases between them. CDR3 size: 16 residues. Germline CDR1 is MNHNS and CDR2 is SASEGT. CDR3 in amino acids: CASSEGPPPAYNEQFF. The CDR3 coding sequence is TGTGCCAGCAGTGAAGGTCCTCCCCCAGCCTACAATGAGCAGTTCTTC.

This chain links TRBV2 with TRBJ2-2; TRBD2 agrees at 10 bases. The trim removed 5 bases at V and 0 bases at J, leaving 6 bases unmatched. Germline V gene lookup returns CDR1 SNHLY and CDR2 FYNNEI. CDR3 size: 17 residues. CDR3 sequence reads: CASSQDTSGANTGELFF. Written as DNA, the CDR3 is TGTGCCAGCAGTCAAGACACTAGCGGGGCGAACACCGGGGAGCTGTTTTTT. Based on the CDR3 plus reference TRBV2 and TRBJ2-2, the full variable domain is EPEVTQTPSHQVTQMGQEVILRCVPISNHLYFYWYRQILGQKVEFLVSFYNNEISEKSEIFDDQFSVERPDGSNFTLKIRSTKLEDSAMYFCASSQDTSGANTGELFFGEGSRLTVL.

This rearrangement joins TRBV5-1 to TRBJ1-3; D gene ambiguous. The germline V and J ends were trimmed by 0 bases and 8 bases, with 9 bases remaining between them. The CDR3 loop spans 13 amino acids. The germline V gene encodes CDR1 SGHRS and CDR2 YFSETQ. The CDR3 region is CASSLAGRDTIYF. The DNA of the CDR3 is TGCGCCAGCAGCTTGGCCGGGAGGGACACCATATATTTT.

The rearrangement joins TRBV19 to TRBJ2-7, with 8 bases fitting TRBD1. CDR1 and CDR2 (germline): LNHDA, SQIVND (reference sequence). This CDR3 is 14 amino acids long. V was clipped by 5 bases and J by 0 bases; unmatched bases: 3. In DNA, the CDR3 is TGTGCCAGTAGTGGGGGACAGGTCTCCTACGAGCAGTACTTC. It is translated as CASSGGQVSYEQYF.

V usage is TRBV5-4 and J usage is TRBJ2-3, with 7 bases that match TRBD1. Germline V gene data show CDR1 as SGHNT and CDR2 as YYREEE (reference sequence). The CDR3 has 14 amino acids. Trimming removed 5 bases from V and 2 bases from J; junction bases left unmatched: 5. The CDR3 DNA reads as TGTGCCAGCAGAACCGGGACAGACACAGATACGCAGTATTTT. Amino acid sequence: CASRTGTDTDTQYF.

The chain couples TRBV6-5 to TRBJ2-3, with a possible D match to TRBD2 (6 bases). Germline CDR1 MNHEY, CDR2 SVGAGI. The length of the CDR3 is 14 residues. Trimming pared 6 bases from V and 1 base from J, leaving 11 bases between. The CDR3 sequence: CASSPSGGTDTQYF. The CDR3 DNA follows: TGTGCCAGCAGCCCATCGGGGGGCACAGATACGCAGTATTTT.

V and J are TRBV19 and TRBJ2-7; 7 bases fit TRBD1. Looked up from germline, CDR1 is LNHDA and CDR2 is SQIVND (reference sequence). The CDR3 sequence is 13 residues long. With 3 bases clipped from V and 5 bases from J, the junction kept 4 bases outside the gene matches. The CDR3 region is CASSITQGDEQYF. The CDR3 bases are TGTGCCAGTAGTATTACGCAGGGGGACGAGCAGTACTTC.

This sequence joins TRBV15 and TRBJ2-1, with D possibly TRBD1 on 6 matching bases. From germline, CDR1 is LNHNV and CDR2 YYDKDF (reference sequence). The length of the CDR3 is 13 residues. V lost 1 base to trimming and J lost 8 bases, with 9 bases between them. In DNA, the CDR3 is TGTGCCACCAGCAGAGGACAGGTCGATGAGCAGTTCTTC. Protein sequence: CATSRGQVDEQFF. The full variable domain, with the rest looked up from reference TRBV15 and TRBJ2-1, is DAMVIQNPRYQVTQFGKPVTLSCSQTLNHNVMYWYQQKSSQAPKLLFHYYDKDFNNEADTPDNFQSRRPNTSFCFLDIRSPGLGDTAMYLCATSRGQVDEQFFGPGTRLTVL.

The chain's CDR3 is CASSFTAGGGGYNEQFF. The CDR3 DNA follows: TGTGCCAGCAGCTTCACGGCCGGCGGCGGGGGCTACAATGAGCAGTTCTTC. J is TRBJ2-1 and V is TRBV7-6, with TRBD2 matching over 7 bases. The length of the CDR3 is 17 residues. After removal of 3 bases from V and 3 bases from J, the junction contained 11 bases not matched to a gene. Germline values: CDR1 SGHVS, CDR2 FNYEAQ.

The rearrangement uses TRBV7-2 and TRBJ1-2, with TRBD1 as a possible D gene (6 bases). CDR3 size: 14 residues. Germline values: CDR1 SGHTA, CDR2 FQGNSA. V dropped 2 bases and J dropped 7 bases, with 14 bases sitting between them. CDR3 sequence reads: CASSLLGAPSGYTF. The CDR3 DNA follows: TGTGCCAGCAGCTTATTGGGGGCTCCTAGTGGCTACACCTTC. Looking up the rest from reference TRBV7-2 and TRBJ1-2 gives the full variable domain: GAGVSQSPSNKVTEKGKDVELRCDPISGHTALYWYRQSLGQGLEFLIYFQGNSAPDKSGLPSDRFSAERTGGSVSTLTIQRTQQEDSAVYLCASSLLGAPSGYTFGSGTRLTVV.